These T cell receptor beta chains were read from a single sample in a study of graft-versus-host responses after intestinal transplantation. These receptors have no known antigen. Generated by immunoSEQ multiplex PCR, the TCRdb table keeps only in-frame clones and is missing some. The sample yields 90,000 to 150,000 clones, about 93% seen once. This material consisted of unstimulated CD4+ T cells sorted from spleen or lymph node cells, taken before intestinal transplant. The receptors shown here come from a human donor who received an intestinal transplant. Both conserved end residues are part of each CDR3. The D gene is left open where the match is weak. A clone size is listed for some rows: how often the clone was seen (once, few, many), or a class if it is expanded.

TRBD1 | TRBJ1-5 | NA | TRBV9 | CASSPGQGPGNQPQHF | TGTGCCAGCAGCCCCGGACAGGGGCCGGGCAATCAGCCCCAGCATTTT
NA | TRBJ2-7 | NA | TRBV28 | CASSFLTDSYEQYF | TGTGCCAGCAGTTTTCTTACAGACTCCTACGAGCAGTACTTC
TRBD2 | TRBJ2-7 | NA | TRBV5-1 | CASSLGVSGLAYEQYF | TGCGCCAGCAGCTTGGGAGTTTCGGGACTAGCCTACGAGCAGTACTTC
NA | TRBJ2-4 | NA | TRBV30 | CAWSVHSVAKNIQYF | TGTGCCTGGAGTGTACATTCCGTAGCCAAAAACATTCAGTACTTC
TRBD2 | TRBJ2-1 | NA | TRBV11-2 | CASSFFSGTTYNEQFF | TGTGCCAGCAGCTTCTTCAGCGGGACCACCTACAATGAGCAGTTCTTC
NA | TRBJ1-1 | once | TRBV11-3 | CASSLGGWTNHNTEAFF | TGTGCCAGCAGCTTAGGAGGGTGGACAAATCATAACACTGAAGCTTTCTTT
NA | TRBJ1-2 | NA | TRBV11-3 | CASSLDSQAPNLVYTF | TGTGCCAGCAGCTTAGATTCGCAGGCACCTAACCTGGTCTACACCTTC
TRBD2 | TRBJ2-2 | NA | TRBV5-1 | CASSQLAGVPGELFF | TGCGCCAGCAGTCAGCTAGCGGGAGTGCCGGGGGAGCTGTTTTTT
NA | TRBJ1-1 | NA | TRBV2 | CASTPGAWDTEAFF | TGTGCCAGCACCCCGGGGGCCTGGGACACTGAAGCTTTCTTT
TRBD1 | TRBJ1-5 | NA | TRBV7-8 | CASSTRGGTGGNQPQHF | TGTGCCAGCAGCACCAGGGGGGGGACCGGGGGCAATCAGCCCCAGCATTTT
NA | TRBJ2-7 | NA | TRBV9 | CASSPVRGGISSYEQYF | TGTGCCAGCAGCCCCGTCCGAGGGGGAATTAGCTCCTACGAGCAGTACTTC
NA | TRBJ2-5 | NA | TRBV11-1 | CASSLDSGYTGETQYF | TGTGCCAGCAGCCTCGATTCAGGGTATACAGGGGAGACCCAGTACTTC
TRBD2 | TRBJ2-7 | NA | TRBV7-2 | CASSTLAGLTYEQYF | TGTGCCAGCAGCACTCTAGCGGGGCTTACCTACGAGCAGTACTTC
NA | TRBJ2-3 | NA | TRBV30 | CAWTKLGGTDTQYF | TGTGCCTGGACCAAATTGGGGGGCACAGATACGCAGTATTTT
TRBD1 | TRBJ1-4 | NA | TRBV11-2 | CASSISQGFGEKLFF | TGTGCCAGCAGCATATCACAGGGGTTTGGTGAAAAACTGTTTTTT
NA | TRBJ1-1 | once | TRBV10-3 | CAISGGRTEAFF | TGTGCCATCAGTGGGGGGAGGACTGAAGCTTTCTTT
NA | TRBJ2-3 | NA | TRBV5-1 | CASSLATDTQYF | TGCGCCAGCAGCTTGGCCACAGATACGCAGTATTTT
TRBD2 | TRBJ2-1 | NA | TRBV5-1 | CASSLRAGYNEQFF | TGCGCCAGCAGCTTAAGAGCGGGATACAATGAGCAGTTCTTC
NA | TRBJ2-2 | NA | TRBV4-2 | CASSQDWYTGELFF | TGTGCCAGCAGCCAAGATTGGTACACCGGGGAGCTGTTTTTT
NA | TRBJ1-5 | NA | TRBV19 | CASSQRDNQPQHF | TGTGCCAGTAGTCAGAGGGACAATCAGCCCCAGCATTTT
NA | TRBJ2-3 | NA | TRBV15 | CATSGSAGTQYF | TGTGCCACCAGCGGGTCGGCTGGTACGCAGTATTTT
NA | TRBJ2-2 | NA | TRBV5-1 | CASSLRAATGELFF | TGCGCCAGCAGCTTAAGGGCGGCCACCGGGGAGCTGTTTTTT
NA | TRBJ2-2 | NA | TRBV6-1 | CASSEDSGGELFF | TGTGCCAGCAGCGAAGATTCAGGTGGGGAGCTGTTTTTT
TRBD1 | TRBJ1-1 | NA | TRBV9 | CAPGGDSSNTEAFF | TGTGCTCCGGGAGGGGACAGCTCGAACACTGAAGCTTTCTTT
TRBD1 | TRBJ1-5 | NA | TRBV19 | CASSIKTGRNQPQHF | TGTGCCAGTAGTATCAAGACAGGGAGGAACCAGCCCCAGCATTTT
TRBD1 | TRBJ2-4 | NA | TRBV6-6 | CASSPQGAKNIQYF | TGTGCCAGCAGTCCACAGGGGGCCAAAAACATTCAGTACTTC
NA | TRBJ2-1 | NA | TRBV6-5 | CASSPTRRNNEQFF | TGTGCCAGCAGTCCCACCCGACGGAACAATGAGCAGTTCTTC
NA | TRBJ2-7 | NA | TRBV7-3 | CASSPSGLVSRVGEQYF | TGTGCCAGCAGCCCCTCCGGGCTAGTTAGCCGAGTGGGCGAGCAGTACTTC